This T cell receptor (beta chain) was captured in a study of radiotherapy plus CTLA-4 blockade in lung cancer. Study summary: Objective responses were seen in about a sixth of patients, disease control in approximately 29%. The study's findings and limits: Following radiotherapy plus ipilimumab, tumor-derived TCR clones expanded in the blood.

With ipilimumab providing CTLA-4 blockade, focal radiation was administered to patients who had chemo-refractory metastatic non-small-cell lung cancer. Measured with immunoSEQ multiplex PCR; TCRdb has only the in-frame clones, and not every one. The table shows 65,000 to 85,000 clones, with around 76% occurring only once. CDR1 SGHRS and CDR2 YFSETQ come from the germline V gene. The length of the CDR3 is 15 residues. Trimming took 0 bases from V and 5 from J; bases not matched to a gene: 5. For this clone: Its antigen is still unknown.

The chain links TRBV5-1 to TRBJ2-3; TRBD1 aligns across 8 bases. Specimen: peripheral blood, collected from a patient treated with radiotherapy plus ipilimumab. This TCR derives from a human donor with non-small cell lung cancer whose response to radiotherapy plus ipilimumab could not be evaluated. Some clones in this sample may be carry-over from other donors' samples. DNA for the CDR3: TGCGCCAGCAGCTTGGGTGGGACAGGAAGAGATACGCAGTATTTT. Translated: CASSLGGTGRDTQYF.